This note documents a single T cell receptor beta chain sequence. The V end was cut by 6 bases, the J end by 0 bases, with 11 bases between. Germline lookup yields CDR1 MNHGY and CDR2 SAAAGT. This CDR3 spans 14 amino acids. This sample was taken from a study of preoperative IRX-2 immunotherapy in early breast cancer. Treatment meaning: preoperative locoregional IRX-2 cytokine immunotherapy. Patients received preoperative, locoregional IRX-2 cytokine immunotherapy in a phase Ib study. Profiling relied on immunoSEQ multiplex PCR, and the TCRdb table lists in-frame clones only, not all of them. This table has approximately 30,000 clones, roughly 89% appearing once.

The rearrangement uses TRBV6-8 and TRBJ1-1; a possible D gene is TRBD1 (6 bases). The sequence derives from a human donor with breast cancer. This specimen was tumor tissue, taken after IRX-2 immunotherapy. CDR3 sequence (DNA): TGTGCCAGCAGACAGGGTCACATGAACACTGAAGCTTTCTTT. Amino acids: CASRQGHMNTEAFF.